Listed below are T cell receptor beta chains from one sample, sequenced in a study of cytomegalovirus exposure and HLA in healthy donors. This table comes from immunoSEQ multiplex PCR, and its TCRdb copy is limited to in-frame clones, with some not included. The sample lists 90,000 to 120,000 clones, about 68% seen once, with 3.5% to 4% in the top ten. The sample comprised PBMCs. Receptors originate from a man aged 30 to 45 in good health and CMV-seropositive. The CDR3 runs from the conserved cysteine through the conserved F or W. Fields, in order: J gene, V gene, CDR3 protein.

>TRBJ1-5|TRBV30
CAWSPWTVGQPQHF
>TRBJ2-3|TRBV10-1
CASSEAESTDTQYF
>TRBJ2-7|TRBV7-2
CASSLLGLAGGYEQYF
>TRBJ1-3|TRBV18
CASSPQGQGLSGNTIYF
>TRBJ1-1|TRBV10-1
CASSEAGLGTEAFF
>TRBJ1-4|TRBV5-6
CASSRRQGGEKLFF
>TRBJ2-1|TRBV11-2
CASETGQDNEQFF
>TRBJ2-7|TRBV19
CASSDLYRLSSYEQYF
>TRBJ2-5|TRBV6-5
CAISERTTETQYF
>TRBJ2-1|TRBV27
CASSLRQVDNEQFF